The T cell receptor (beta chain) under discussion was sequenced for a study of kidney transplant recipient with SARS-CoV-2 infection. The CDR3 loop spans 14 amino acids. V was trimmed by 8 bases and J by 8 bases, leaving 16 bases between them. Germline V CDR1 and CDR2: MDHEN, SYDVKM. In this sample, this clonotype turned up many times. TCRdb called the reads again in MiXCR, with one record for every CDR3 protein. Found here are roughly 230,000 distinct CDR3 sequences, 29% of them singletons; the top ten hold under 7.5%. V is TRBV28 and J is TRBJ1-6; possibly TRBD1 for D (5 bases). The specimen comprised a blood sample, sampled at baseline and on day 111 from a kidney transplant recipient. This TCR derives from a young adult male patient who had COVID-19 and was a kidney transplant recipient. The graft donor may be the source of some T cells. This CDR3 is CASWGGSLDSPLHF. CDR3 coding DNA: TGTGCCAGCTGGGGGGGGAGTCTGGATTCACCCCTCCACTTT.